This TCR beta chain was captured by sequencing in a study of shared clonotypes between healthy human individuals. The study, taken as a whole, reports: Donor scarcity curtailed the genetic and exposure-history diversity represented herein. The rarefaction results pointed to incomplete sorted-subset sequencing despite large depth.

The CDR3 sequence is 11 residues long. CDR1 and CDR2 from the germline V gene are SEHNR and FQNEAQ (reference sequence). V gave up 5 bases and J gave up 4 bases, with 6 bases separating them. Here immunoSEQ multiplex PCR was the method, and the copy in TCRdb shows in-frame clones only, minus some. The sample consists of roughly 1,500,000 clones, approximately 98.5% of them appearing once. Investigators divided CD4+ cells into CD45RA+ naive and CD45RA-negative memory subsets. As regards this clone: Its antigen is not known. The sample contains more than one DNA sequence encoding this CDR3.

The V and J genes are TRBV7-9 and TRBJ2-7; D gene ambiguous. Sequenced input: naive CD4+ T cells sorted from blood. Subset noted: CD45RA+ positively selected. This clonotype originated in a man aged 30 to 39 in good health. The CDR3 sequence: CASSGRYEQYF. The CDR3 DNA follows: TGTGCCAGCAGCGGTCGTTACGAGCAGTACTTC.